This T cell receptor (beta chain) was obtained from a study of OX40 agonist ivuxolimab in advanced cancers. Study-level points and caveats: Doses of 0.1 to 3.0 mg/kg were accompanied by clonal expansion of CD4+ and CD8+ blood T cells by week 6.

Using immunoSEQ multiplex PCR, the repertoire was profiled, and TCRdb retains in-frame clones only, with some absent. The sample lists tens of thousands of clones; about 80% were seen once. Germline V CDR1 and CDR2: SGHRS, YFSETQ. With V trimmed by 4 bases and J by 3 bases, 2 bases remained unmatched. The CDR3 extends over 15 amino acids. In this sample, this clone turned up a few times. What it binds is unknown. The chain recombines TRBV5-1 with TRBJ2-2, with 11 bases identical to TRBD1. Sequenced here: CD4+ or CD8+ T cells sorted from blood, sampled in a trial of the OX40 agonist ivuxolimab. The TCR sequence derives from an adult with an advanced solid tumor such as melanoma, head and neck, liver or kidney cancer. Here the CDR3 reads CASSQGQGDTGELFF. CDR3 nucleotides: TGCGCCAGCAGCCAGGGACAGGGGGACACCGGGGAGCTGTTTTTT.